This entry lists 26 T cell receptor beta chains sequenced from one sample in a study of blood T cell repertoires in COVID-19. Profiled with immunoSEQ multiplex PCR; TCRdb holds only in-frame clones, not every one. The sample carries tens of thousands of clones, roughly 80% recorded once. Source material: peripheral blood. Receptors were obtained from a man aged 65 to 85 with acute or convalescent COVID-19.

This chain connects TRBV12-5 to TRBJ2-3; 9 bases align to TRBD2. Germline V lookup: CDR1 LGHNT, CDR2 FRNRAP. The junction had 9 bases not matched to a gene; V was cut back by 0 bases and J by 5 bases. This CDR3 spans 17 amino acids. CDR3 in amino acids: CASGLVQAGGPRDTQYF. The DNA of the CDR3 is TGTGCTAGTGGTTTGGTACAGGCGGGGGGGCCGAGAGATACGCAGTATTTT.

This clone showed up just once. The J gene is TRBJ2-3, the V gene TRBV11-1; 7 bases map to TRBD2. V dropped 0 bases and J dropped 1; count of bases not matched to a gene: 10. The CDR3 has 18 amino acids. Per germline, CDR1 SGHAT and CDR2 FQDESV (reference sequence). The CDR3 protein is CASSLARGGGDRTDTQYF. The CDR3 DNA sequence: TGTGCCAGCAGCTTAGCGCGAGGTGGGGGGGATCGCACAGATACGCAGTATTTT.

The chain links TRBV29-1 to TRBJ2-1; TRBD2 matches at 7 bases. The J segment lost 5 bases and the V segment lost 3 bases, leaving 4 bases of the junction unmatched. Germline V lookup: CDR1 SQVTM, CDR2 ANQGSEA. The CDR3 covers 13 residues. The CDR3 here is CSVEASGHNEQFF. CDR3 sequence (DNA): TGCAGCGTTGAGGCTAGCGGTCACAATGAGCAGTTCTTC.

The CDR3 sequence: CASSPRGGVDTQYF. Written as DNA, the CDR3 is TGTGCCAGCAGTCCGCGGGGGGGCGTAGATACGCAGTATTTT. The chain carries TRBV27 and TRBJ2-3; TRBD2 aligns across 9 bases. CDR1 and CDR2 from the germline V gene are MNHEY and SMNVEV (reference sequence). Losses at the gene ends were 5 bases for V and 5 bases for J; bases not matched to a gene: 5. The CDR3 loop spans 14 amino acids.

The CDR3 sequence is CASSLWGGRDTEAFF. Written as DNA, the CDR3 is TGCGCCAGCAGCTTGTGGGGAGGCCGGGACACTGAAGCTTTCTTT. The chain employs TRBV5-1 and TRBJ1-1; D is uncertain. With 1 base removed from V and 3 bases from J, the gap between germline ends came to 13 bases. The CDR3 runs 15 residues. The germline CDR1 and CDR2 sequences are SGHRS and YFSETQ.

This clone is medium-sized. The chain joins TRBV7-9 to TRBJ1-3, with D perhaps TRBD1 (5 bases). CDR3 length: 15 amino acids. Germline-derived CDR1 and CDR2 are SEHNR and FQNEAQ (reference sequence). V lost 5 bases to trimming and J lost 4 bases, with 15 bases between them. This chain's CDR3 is CASSPGGAKGNTIYF. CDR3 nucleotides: TGTGCCAGCAGCCCCGGAGGGGCAAAGGGAAACACCATATATTTT.

The CDR3 loop is CASSTGGMYEQYF. CDR3 sequence (DNA): TGTGCCAGCAGCACAGGGGGCATGTACGAGCAGTACTTC. V and J are TRBV6-5 and TRBJ2-7; 9 nucleotides match TRBD1. The V and J ends lost 6 bases and 4 bases, in that order; junction bases with no gene match: 4. CDR3 length: 13 residues. From germline, CDR1 is MNHEY and CDR2 SVGAGI.

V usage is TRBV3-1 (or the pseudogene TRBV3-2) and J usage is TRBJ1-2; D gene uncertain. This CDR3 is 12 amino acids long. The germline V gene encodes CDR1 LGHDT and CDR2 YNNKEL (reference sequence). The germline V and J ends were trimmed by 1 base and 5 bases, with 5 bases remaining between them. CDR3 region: CASSQGPYGYTF. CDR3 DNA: TGTGCCAGCAGCCAAGGGCCGTATGGCTACACCTTC.

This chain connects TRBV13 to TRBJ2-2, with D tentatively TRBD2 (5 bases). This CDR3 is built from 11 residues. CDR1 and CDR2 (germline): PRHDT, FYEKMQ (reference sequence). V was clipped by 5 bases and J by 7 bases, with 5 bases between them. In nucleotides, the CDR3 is TGTGCCAGCAGCCGGGGCGGGGAGCTGTTTTTT. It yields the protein CASSRGGELFF.

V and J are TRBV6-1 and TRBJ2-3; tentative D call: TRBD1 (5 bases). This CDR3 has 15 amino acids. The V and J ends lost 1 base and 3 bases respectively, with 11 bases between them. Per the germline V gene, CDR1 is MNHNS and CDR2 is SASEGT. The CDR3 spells CASSEVGRATDTQYF. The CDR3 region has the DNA TGTGCCAGCAGTGAAGTTGGCAGGGCAACAGATACGCAGTATTTT.

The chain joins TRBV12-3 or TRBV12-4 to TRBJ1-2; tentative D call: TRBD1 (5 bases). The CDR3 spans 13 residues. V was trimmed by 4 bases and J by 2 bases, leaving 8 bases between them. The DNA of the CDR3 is TGTGCCAGCAGTTCCACAGGAAACTATGGCTACACCTTC. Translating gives CASSSTGNYGYTF.

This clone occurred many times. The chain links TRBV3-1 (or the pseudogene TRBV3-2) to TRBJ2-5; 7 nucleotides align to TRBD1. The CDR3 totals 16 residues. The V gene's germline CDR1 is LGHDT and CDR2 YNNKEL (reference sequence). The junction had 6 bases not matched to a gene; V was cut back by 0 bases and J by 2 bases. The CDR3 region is CASSQDVGTDQETQYF. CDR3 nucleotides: TGTGCCAGCAGCCAAGACGTAGGGACAGATCAAGAGACCCAGTACTTC.

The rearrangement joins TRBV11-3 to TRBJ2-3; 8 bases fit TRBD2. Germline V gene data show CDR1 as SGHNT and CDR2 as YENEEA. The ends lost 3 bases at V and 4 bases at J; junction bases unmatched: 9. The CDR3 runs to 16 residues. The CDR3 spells CASSFALAGRADTQYF. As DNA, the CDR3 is TGTGCCAGCAGCTTTGCCCTAGCGGGTCGCGCAGATACGCAGTATTTT. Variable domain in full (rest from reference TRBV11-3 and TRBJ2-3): EAGVVQSPRYKIIEKKQPVAFWCNPISGHNTLYWYLQNLGQGPELLIRYENEEAVDDSQLPKDRFSAERLKGVDSTLKIQPAELGDSAVYLCASSFALAGRADTQYFGPGTRLTVL.

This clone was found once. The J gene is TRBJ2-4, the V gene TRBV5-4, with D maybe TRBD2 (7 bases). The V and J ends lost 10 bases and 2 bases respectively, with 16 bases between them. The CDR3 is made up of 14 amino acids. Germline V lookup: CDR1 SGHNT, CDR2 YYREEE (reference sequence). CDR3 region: CALGGGGTKNIQYF. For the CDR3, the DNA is TGTGCCCTAGGGGGGGGAGGAACCAAAAACATTCAGTACTTC.

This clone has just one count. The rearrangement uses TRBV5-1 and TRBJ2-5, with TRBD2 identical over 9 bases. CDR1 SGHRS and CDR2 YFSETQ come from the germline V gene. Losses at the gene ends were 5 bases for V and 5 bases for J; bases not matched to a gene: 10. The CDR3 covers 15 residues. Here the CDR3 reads CASSPERGELETQYF. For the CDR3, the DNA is TGCGCCAGCAGTCCTGAGCGGGGGGAGTTGGAGACCCAGTACTTC. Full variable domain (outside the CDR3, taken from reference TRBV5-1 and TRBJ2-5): KAGVTQTPRYLIKTRGQQVTLSCSPISGHRSVSWYQQTPGQGLQFLFEYFSETQRNKGNFPGRFSGRQFSNSRSEMNVSTLELGDSALYLCASSPERGELETQYFGPGTRLLVL.

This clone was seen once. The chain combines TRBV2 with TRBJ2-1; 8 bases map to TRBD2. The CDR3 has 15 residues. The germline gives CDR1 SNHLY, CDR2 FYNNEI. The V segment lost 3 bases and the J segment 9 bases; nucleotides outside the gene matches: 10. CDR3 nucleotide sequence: TGTGCCAGCAGTGATACGGGGGGGGCCGGGAGTGAGCAGTTCTTC. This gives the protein CASSDTGGAGSEQFF.

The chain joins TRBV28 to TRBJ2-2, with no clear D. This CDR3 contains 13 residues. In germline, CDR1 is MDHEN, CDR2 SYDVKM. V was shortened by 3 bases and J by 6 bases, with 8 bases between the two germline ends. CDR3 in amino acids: CASSLVGPGELFF. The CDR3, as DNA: TGTGCCAGCAGTTTGGTTGGCCCCGGGGAGCTGTTTTTT.

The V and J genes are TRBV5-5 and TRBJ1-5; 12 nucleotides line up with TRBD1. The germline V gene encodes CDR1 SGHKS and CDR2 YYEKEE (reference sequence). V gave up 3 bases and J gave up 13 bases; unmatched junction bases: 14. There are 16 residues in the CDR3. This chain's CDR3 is CASSSTGTGGLMAQHF. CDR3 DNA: TGTGCCAGCAGCTCAACCGGGACAGGGGGCTTGATGGCTCAGCATTTT. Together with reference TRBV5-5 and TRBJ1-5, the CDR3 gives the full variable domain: DAGVTQSPTHLIKTRGQQVTLRCSPISGHKSVSWYQQVLGQGPQFIFQYYEKEERGRGNFPDRFSARQFPNYSSELNVNALLLGDSALYLCASSSTGTGGLMAQHFGDGTRLSIL.

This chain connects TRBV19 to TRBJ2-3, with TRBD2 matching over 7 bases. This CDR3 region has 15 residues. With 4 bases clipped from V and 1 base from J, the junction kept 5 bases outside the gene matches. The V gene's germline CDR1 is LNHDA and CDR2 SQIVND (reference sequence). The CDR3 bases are TGTGCCAGTAGTACTTGGACTAGTGGCACAGATACGCAGTATTTT. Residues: CASSTWTSGTDTQYF.

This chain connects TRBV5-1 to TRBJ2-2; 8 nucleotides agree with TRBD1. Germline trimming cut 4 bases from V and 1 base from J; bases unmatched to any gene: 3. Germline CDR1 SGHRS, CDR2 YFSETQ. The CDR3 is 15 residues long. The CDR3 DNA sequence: TGCGCCAGCAGCGTGGACAGGGTGAACACCGGGGAGCTGTTTTTT. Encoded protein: CASSVDRVNTGELFF. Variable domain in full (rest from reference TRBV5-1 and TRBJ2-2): KAGVTQTPRYLIKTRGQQVTLSCSPISGHRSVSWYQQTPGQGLQFLFEYFSETQRNKGNFPGRFSGRQFSNSRSEMNVSTLELGDSALYLCASSVDRVNTGELFFGEGSRLTVL.

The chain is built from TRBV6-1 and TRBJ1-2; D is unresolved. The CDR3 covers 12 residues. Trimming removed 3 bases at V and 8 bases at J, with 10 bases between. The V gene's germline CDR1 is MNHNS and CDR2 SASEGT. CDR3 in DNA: TGTGCCAGCAGTGAGACCTGGCGGGGCTACACCTTC. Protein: CASSETWRGYTF.

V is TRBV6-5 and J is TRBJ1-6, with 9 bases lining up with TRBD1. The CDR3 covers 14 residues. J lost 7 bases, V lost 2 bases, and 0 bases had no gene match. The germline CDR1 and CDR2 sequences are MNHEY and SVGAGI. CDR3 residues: CASSYGTGNSPLHF. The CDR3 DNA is TGTGCCAGCAGTTACGGGACAGGGAATTCACCCCTCCACTTT.

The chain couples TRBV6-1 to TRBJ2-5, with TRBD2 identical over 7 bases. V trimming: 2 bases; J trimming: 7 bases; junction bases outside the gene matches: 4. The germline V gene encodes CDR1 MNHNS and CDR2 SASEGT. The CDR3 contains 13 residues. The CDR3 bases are TGTGCCAGCAGTGAACGGGGGAGGGTGACCCAGTACTTC. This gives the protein CASSERGRVTQYF.

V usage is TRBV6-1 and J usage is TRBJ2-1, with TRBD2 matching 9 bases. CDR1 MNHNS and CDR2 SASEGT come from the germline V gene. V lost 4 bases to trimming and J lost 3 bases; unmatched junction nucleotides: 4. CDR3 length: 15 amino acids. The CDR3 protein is CASSGASGNYNEQFF. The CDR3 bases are TGTGCCAGCAGTGGAGCTAGCGGGAACTACAATGAGCAGTTCTTC.

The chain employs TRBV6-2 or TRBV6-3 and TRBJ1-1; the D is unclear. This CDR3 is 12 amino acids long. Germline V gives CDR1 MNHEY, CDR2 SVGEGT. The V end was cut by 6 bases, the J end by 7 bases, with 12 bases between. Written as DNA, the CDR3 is TGTGCCAGCAGCCCGATGGGGAGTGAAGCTTTCTTT. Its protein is CASSPMGSEAFF.

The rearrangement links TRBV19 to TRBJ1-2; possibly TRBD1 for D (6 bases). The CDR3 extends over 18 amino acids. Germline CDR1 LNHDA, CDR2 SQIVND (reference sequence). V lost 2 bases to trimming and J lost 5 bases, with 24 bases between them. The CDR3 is CASSITGGADGPRYGYTF. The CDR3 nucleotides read TGTGCCAGTAGTATAACGGGGGGGGCGGACGGTCCACGGTATGGCTACACCTTC.